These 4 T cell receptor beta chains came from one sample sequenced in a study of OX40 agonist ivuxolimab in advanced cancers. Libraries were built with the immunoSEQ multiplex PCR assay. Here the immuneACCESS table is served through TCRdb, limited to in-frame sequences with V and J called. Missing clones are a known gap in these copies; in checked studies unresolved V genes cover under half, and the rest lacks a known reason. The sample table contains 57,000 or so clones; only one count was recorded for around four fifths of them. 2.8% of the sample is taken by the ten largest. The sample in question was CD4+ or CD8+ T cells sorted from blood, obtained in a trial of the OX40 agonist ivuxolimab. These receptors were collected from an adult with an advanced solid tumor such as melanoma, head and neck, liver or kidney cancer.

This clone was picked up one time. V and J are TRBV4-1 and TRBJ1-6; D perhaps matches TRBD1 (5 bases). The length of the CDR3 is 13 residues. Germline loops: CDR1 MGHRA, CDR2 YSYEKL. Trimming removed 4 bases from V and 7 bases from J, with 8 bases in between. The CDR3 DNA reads TGCGCCAGCAGCCGGGACGAAAATTCACCCCTCCACTTT. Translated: CASSRDENSPLHF.

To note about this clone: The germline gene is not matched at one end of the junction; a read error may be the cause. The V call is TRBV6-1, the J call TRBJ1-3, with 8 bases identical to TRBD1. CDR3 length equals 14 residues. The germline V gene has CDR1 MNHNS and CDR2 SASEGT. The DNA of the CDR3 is TGTGCCAGCAGTGAAGCAAGGGGGGGGGACAGGTGGAATTTT. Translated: CASSEARGGDRWNF.

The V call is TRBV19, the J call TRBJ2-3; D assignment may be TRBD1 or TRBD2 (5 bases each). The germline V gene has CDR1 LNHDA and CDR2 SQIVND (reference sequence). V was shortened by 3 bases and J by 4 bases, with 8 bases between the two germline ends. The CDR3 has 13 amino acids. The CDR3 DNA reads TGTGCCAGTAGTATGAGGGACCCAGATACGCAGTATTTT. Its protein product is CASSMRDPDTQYF.

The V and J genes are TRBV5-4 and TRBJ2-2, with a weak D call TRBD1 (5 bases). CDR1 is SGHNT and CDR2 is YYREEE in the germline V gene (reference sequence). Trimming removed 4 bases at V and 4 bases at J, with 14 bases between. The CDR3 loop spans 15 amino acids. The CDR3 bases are TGTGCCAGCAGCACCAGGGTCTCGACCACCGGGGAGCTGTTTTTT. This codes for CASSTRVSTTGELFF.